Each of the 12 T cell receptor beta chains below was sequenced from the same sample in a study of tumor and adjacent non-tumor tissue in lung cancer. This sample's RNA came from whole unsorted tissue. Distant lung tissue was collected more than 3 cm away from the tumor edge. Three rounds of nested PCR, following a modified ARM-PCR protocol, produced the TCRbeta library. TCRdb recomputed calls from the multiplex PCR reads with MiXCR, one row per CDR3 protein. Of around 39,000 distinct CDR3 sequences listed, approximately 61% are singletons. The sequenced sample consisted of distant non-tumor lung tissue. These receptors were taken from a man between 45 and 60 years old with non-small cell lung cancer.

The rearrangement uses TRBV10-3 and TRBJ2-3, with D possibly matching TRBD2 (5 bases). CDR3 length equals 15 residues. Germline loops: CDR1 ENHRY, CDR2 SYGVKD. The V and J ends lost 4 bases and 2 bases respectively, with 13 bases between them. The CDR3 nucleotides are TGTGCCATCAGTGGAGCGGCCCTTAACACAGATACGCAGTATTTT. Encoded protein: CAISGAALNTDTQYF.

This clonotype appeared many times. The V gene is TRBV7-2, the J gene TRBJ2-7; unclear D gene. The V and J ends lost 1 base and 7 bases respectively, with 8 bases between them. The V gene's germline CDR1 is SGHTA and CDR2 FQGNSA. The CDR3 is 12 amino acids. In DNA, the CDR3 is TGTGCCAGCAGCTTAGGGTATCCAGAGCAGTACTTC. Amino acids: CASSLGYPEQYF.

As regards this clonotype: The junction differs from germline at one of its ends, possibly a read error. The chain combines TRBV10-3 with TRBJ2-7; D is possibly TRBD2 (6 bases). The germline V gene encodes CDR1 ENHRY and CDR2 SYGVKD. This CDR3 has 14 amino acids. CDR3 coding DNA: TGTACCATCAGTGATAATCAGGGAGGCTTCGAGCAGTACTTT. Its translation: CTISDNQGGFEQYF.

For this clonotype: The junction does not match germline at one end; this may be a read error. The chain's CDR3 is CVSSFAFTDTQYF. DNA for the CDR3: TGTGTCAGCAGCTTTGCGTTCACAGATACGCAGTATTTT. The chain is built from TRBV11-2 and TRBJ2-3; D remains unclear. The germline V gene encodes CDR1 SGHAT and CDR2 FQNNGV. The CDR3 has 13 residues.

This clonotype has at least ten counts. The rearrangement links TRBV28 to TRBJ2-1; D not certain. Trimming left V 5 bases short and J 0 bases short, with 11 bases between. The CDR3 totals 15 residues. Germline values: CDR1 MDHEN, CDR2 SYDVKM. CDR3 in DNA: TGTGCCAGCAGTAGGGCTTACAGCTCCTACAATGAGCAGTTCTTC. Its translation is CASSRAYSSYNEQFF.

The V and J genes are TRBV29-1 and TRBJ1-3; D might be TRBD1 (5 bases). The CDR3 consists of 14 residues. Trimming shortened V by 8 bases and J by 2 bases, and 16 bases separated the two germline ends. CDR1 is SQVTM and CDR2 is ANQGSEA in the germline V gene. The CDR3 DNA sequence: TGCAGCTCTGTCCCCAGGGTCCCTGGAAACACCATATATTTT. Translated: CSSVPRVPGNTIYF.

This clonotype was seen just once. The chain is built from TRBV11-1 and TRBJ2-1, with 7 bases fitting TRBD2. Germline loops: CDR1 SGHAT, CDR2 FQDESV (reference sequence). The junction had 8 bases not matched to a gene; V was cut back by 5 bases and J by 4 bases. This CDR3 is 15 amino acids long. The CDR3 sequence: CASSQSGVAYNEQFF. The CDR3 DNA sequence: TGTGCCAGCAGCCAGAGCGGGGTGGCATACAATGAGCAGTTCTTC.

Comment on this clonotype: Because it lacks the conserved phenylalanine or tryptophan at the end, this CDR3 is likely a read error. The gene calls are TRBV11-1 and TRBJ1-6, with D unclear. CDR1 and CDR2 from the germline V gene are SGHAT and FQDESV (reference sequence). This CDR3 has 14 amino acids. CDR3 in amino acids: CTSSLEDLGSPLHI. The CDR3 region has the DNA TGTACCAGCAGCTTAGAGGATTTGGGCTCACCCCTCCACATT.

The rearrangement joins TRBV10-3 to TRBJ1-2; D gene unclear. V lost 6 bases to trimming and J lost 6 bases, with 17 bases between them. CDR1 is ENHRY, CDR2 SYGVKD, per germline. The CDR3 totals 14 residues. The CDR3 protein is CAIRGTWVSDGYTF. The CDR3 bases are TGTGCCATCAGGGGCACATGGGTTAGCGATGGCTACACCTTC.

This chain uses TRBV30 with TRBJ2-3, with D hard to call. Germline V gives CDR1 GTSNPN, CDR2 SVGIG (reference sequence). The CDR3 runs 14 residues. The germline V and J ends were trimmed by 3 bases and 2 bases, with 12 bases remaining between them. In DNA, the CDR3 is TGTGCCTGGAGGACGCTTGGGAACACAGATACGCAGTATTTT. Amino acids: CAWRTLGNTDTQYF.

This clonotype was seen many times. The rearrangement joins TRBV24-1 to TRBJ2-1, with D perhaps TRBD1 (5 bases). Germline V gives CDR1 KGHDR, CDR2 SFDVKD. V lost 5 bases to trimming and J lost 1 base, with 23 bases between them. The CDR3 extends over 19 amino acids. CDR3 loop: CATSVARKTQGSSYNEQFF. The CDR3 region has the DNA TGTGCCACCAGTGTCGCCCGCAAAACCCAGGGATCTTCCTACAATGAGCAGTTCTTC.

Comments on this clonotype: This may be a read error, as it is one base from a much larger clone. The chain recombines TRBV5-1 with TRBJ2-1; D could derive from TRBD1 or TRBD2 (5 bases each). Germline V lookup: CDR1 SGHRS, CDR2 YFSETQ. This CDR3 comprises 11 residues. The V gene lost 4 bases and the J gene lost 10 bases, with 9 bases spanning the gap. CDR3 in amino acids: CASSTGREQFF. CDR3 sequence (DNA): TGCGCCAGCAGCACGGGGCGGGAGCAGTTCTTC.